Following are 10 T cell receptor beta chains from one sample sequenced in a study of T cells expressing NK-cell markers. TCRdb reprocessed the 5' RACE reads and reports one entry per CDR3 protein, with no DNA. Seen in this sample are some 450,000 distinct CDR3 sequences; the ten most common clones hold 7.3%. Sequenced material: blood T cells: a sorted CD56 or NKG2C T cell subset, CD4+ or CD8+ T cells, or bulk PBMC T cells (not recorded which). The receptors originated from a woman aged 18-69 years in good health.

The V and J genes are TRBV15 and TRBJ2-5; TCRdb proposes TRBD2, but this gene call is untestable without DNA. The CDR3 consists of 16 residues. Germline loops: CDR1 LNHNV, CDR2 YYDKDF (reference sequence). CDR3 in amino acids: CATSSGTSGGQETQYF.

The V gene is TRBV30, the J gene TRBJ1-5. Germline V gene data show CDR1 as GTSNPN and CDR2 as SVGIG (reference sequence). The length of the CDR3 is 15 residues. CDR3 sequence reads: CAWTPELGEAQPQHF.

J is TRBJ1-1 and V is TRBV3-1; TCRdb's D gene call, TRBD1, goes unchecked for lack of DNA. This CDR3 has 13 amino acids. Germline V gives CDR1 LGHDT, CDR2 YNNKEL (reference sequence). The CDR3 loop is CASSLGRGRGAFF.

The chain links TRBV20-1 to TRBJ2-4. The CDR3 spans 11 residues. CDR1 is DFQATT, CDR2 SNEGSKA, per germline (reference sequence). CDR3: CSANDQNIQYF.

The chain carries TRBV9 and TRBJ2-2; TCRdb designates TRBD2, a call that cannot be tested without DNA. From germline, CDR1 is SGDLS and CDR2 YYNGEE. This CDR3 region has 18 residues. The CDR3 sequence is CASSVARGGAGNTGELFF.

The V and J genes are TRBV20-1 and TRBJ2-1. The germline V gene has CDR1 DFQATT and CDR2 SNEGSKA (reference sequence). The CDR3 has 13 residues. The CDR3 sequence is CSARIPTRNEQFF.

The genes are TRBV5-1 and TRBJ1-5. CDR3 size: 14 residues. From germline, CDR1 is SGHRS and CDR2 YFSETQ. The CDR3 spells CASSAEGSNQPQHF.

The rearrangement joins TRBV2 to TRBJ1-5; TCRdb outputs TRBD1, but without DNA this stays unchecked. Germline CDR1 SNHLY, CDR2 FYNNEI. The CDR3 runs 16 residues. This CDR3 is CASSSHSGGTNQPQHF.

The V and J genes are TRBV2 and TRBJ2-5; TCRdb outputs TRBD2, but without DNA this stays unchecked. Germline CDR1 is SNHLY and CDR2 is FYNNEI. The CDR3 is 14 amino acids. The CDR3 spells CASAPRASKETQYF.

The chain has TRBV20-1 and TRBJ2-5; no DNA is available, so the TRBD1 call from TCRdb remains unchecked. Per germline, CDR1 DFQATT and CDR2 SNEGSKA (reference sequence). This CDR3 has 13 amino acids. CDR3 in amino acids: CSASRPSPETQYF.